The rows below give T cell receptor beta chains drawn from one sample of a study of post-analysis software for immune sequencing data. TCRdb called the PCR reads again in MiXCR, with one record for every CDR3 protein. This table holds a few hundred thousand distinct CDR3 sequences, approximately 31% found once. The sequencing sample was made of blood. The receptors were gathered from a girl under 18 with multiple sclerosis. Each CDR3 is given with its conserved first and last residue. D genes are given only for firm matches. Rows give clone size only sometimes, using once, few, many, or a class for an expanded clone.

cdr3_nt: TGCGCCAGCAAACATCCATGGGACAGGATATACAATGAGCAGTTCTTC
cdr3_aa: CASKHPWDRIYNEQFF
clone_size: .
d_call: TRBD1
v_call: TRBV5-1
cdr3_length: 16
j_call: TRBJ2-1

cdr3_nt: TGTGCCAGCAGTGATTTTTTTGGTTCTGAAGCTTTCTTT
cdr3_aa: CASSDFFGSEAFF
clone_size: .
d_call: .
v_call: TRBV12-3/TRBV12-4
cdr3_length: 13
j_call: TRBJ1-1

cdr3_nt: TGTGCCTTTGCTCCGACTAGCGGGGGGGCTGGGGCCAACGTCCTGACTTTC
cdr3_aa: CAFAPTSGGAGANVLTF
clone_size: .
d_call: TRBD2
v_call: TRBV10-3
cdr3_length: 17
j_call: TRBJ2-6

cdr3_nt: TGTGCCAGCAGTTTGGGGACGGAGAATTCACCCCTCCACTTT
cdr3_aa: CASSLGTENSPLHF
clone_size: few
d_call: .
v_call: TRBV12-3/TRBV12-4
cdr3_length: 14
j_call: TRBJ1-6

cdr3_nt: TGTGCCAGCAGCTGGGCCGGGGGTCAGGACAATGAGCAGTTCTTC
cdr3_aa: CASSWAGGQDNEQFF
clone_size: .
d_call: .
v_call: TRBV5-6
cdr3_length: 15
j_call: TRBJ2-1

cdr3_nt: TGCGCCAGCACCCCTGAGGGGCGCAACACAGATACGCAGTATTTT
cdr3_aa: CASTPEGRNTDTQYF
clone_size: .
d_call: .
v_call: TRBV5-1
cdr3_length: 15
j_call: TRBJ2-3

cdr3_nt: TGCAGTGCTAAGGGACAGGGGCGAGAGCAGTACTTC
cdr3_aa: CSAKGQGREQYF
clone_size: few
d_call: TRBD1
v_call: TRBV20-1
cdr3_length: 12
j_call: TRBJ2-5

cdr3_nt: TGTGCCAGCAGCTTAGGAGGTAGCGTCTACGAGCAGTACTTC
cdr3_aa: CASSLGGSVYEQYF
clone_size: few
d_call: .
v_call: TRBV11-2
cdr3_length: 14
j_call: TRBJ2-7

cdr3_nt: TGTGCCAGCTCACCACCGGCGCTGATGGGCTACACCTTC
cdr3_aa: CASSPPALMGYTF
clone_size: .
d_call: .
v_call: TRBV18
cdr3_length: 13
j_call: TRBJ1-2

cdr3_nt: TGTGCCAGTAGCTTGGTAGAGGGGGCGCCGTATGATGGCTACACCTTC
cdr3_aa: CASSLVEGAPYDGYTF
clone_size: .
d_call: TRBD1
v_call: TRBV5-5
cdr3_length: 16
j_call: TRBJ1-2

cdr3_nt: TGCGCCAGCAGCCTAACTAGCGGGGGGGCCCCTTACGAGCAGTACTTC
cdr3_aa: CASSLTSGGAPYEQYF
clone_size: few
d_call: TRBD2
v_call: TRBV10-2
cdr3_length: 16
j_call: TRBJ2-7

cdr3_nt: TGTGCCAGCAGCTTTCTAGCGGGGAATCAAGAGACCCAGTACTTC
cdr3_aa: CASSFLAGNQETQYF
clone_size: .
d_call: TRBD2
v_call: TRBV7-6
cdr3_length: 15
j_call: TRBJ2-5

cdr3_nt: TGTGCCAGCAACTTGGAGCCTTCGAACACTGAAGCTTTCTTT
cdr3_aa: CASNLEPSNTEAFF
clone_size: once
d_call: .
v_call: TRBV5-6
cdr3_length: 14
j_call: TRBJ1-1

cdr3_nt: TGTGCCAGCAGTACTGGACTAGCGGGGATGCAAGAGACCCAGTACTTC
cdr3_aa: CASSTGLAGMQETQYF
clone_size: few
d_call: TRBD2
v_call: TRBV6-5
cdr3_length: 16
j_call: TRBJ2-5

cdr3_nt: TGTGCCAGCAGTACGGACAGGGTAACTGAAGCTTTCTTT
cdr3_aa: CASSTDRVTEAFF
clone_size: .
d_call: TRBD1
v_call: TRBV2
cdr3_length: 13
j_call: TRBJ1-1

cdr3_nt: TGCGCCAGCAGGGACACCGAGGGAAACACCACATATTTT
cdr3_aa: CASRDTEGNTTYF
clone_size: .
d_call: .
v_call: TRBV5-1
cdr3_length: 13
j_call: TRBJ1-3

cdr3_nt: TGCAGTGCTAGAGATCTTTTTGGGGGGTCCGTAGAGGGGTCCTTAAATGAAAAACTGTTTTTT
cdr3_aa: CSARDLFGGSVEGSLNEKLFF
clone_size: .
d_call: .
v_call: TRBV20-1
cdr3_length: 21
j_call: TRBJ1-4

cdr3_nt: TGTGCCAGCAGCTGGGGGGCCAAGACTAACTATGGCTACACCTTC
cdr3_aa: CASSWGAKTNYGYTF
clone_size: many
d_call: .
v_call: TRBV5-6
cdr3_length: 15
j_call: TRBJ1-2

cdr3_nt: TGTGCCAGCAGTTACCTCAGGGATAACTATGGCTACACCTTC
cdr3_aa: CASSYLRDNYGYTF
clone_size: few
d_call: .
v_call: TRBV6-6
cdr3_length: 14
j_call: TRBJ1-2

cdr3_nt: TGCAGTGCTAACAGGGGCTCCTACGAGCAGTACTTC
cdr3_aa: CSANRGSYEQYF
clone_size: many
d_call: TRBD1
v_call: TRBV20-1
cdr3_length: 12
j_call: TRBJ2-7

cdr3_nt: TGTGCCAGCAGCGTAGTTGGTAGCGGGGGGAGAAGCTCCTACAATGAGCAGTTCTTC
cdr3_aa: CASSVVGSGGRSSYNEQFF
clone_size: .
d_call: TRBD2
v_call: TRBV9
cdr3_length: 19
j_call: TRBJ2-1

cdr3_nt: TGTGCCACCCTCAGGGGGCGAGACTATGGCTACACCTTC
cdr3_aa: CATLRGRDYGYTF
clone_size: .
d_call: TRBD1
v_call: TRBV6-5
cdr3_length: 13
j_call: TRBJ1-2

cdr3_nt: TGTGCCAGTAGTGAGAAGGACAGGGCTCGCGGGGAGCTGTTTTTT
cdr3_aa: CASSEKDRARGELFF
clone_size: .
d_call: TRBD1
v_call: TRBV19
cdr3_length: 15
j_call: TRBJ2-2

cdr3_nt: TGTGCCAGCAGCCAAGAGTGGCAGGGACCCTACAATGAGCAGTTCTTC
cdr3_aa: CASSQEWQGPYNEQFF
clone_size: .
d_call: .
v_call: TRBV3-1
cdr3_length: 16
j_call: TRBJ2-1

cdr3_nt: TGTGCCAGCAGCCTTGAAACAGCCCTTTATGGCTACACCTTC
cdr3_aa: CASSLETALYGYTF
clone_size: .
d_call: .
v_call: TRBV5-5
cdr3_length: 14
j_call: TRBJ1-2

cdr3_nt: TGCAGCGTTGGAGACAGGGGCACAGATACGCAGTATTTT
cdr3_aa: CSVGDRGTDTQYF
clone_size: many
d_call: TRBD1
v_call: TRBV29-1
cdr3_length: 13
j_call: TRBJ2-3

cdr3_nt: TGCAGTGCTAGTCTCGGGGGGGCCGGGTATGAGACCCAGTACTTC
cdr3_aa: CSASLGGAGYETQYF
clone_size: .
d_call: TRBD2
v_call: TRBV20-1
cdr3_length: 15
j_call: TRBJ2-5

cdr3_nt: TGTGCCAGCAGCTTACGTCCAGGGGTCCACCTCTACGAGCAGTACTTC
cdr3_aa: CASSLRPGVHLYEQYF
clone_size: .
d_call: .
v_call: TRBV7-8
cdr3_length: 16
j_call: TRBJ2-7

cdr3_nt: TGTGCCAGCAGCCCCCTCGGGGGGCCTGGTCACAATGAGCAGTTCTTC
cdr3_aa: CASSPLGGPGHNEQFF
clone_size: few
d_call: .
v_call: TRBV5-5
cdr3_length: 16
j_call: TRBJ2-1

cdr3_nt: TGTGCCAGCAGCTTGACAGGGAGATATGGCTACACCTTC
cdr3_aa: CASSLTGRYGYTF
clone_size: .
d_call: .
v_call: TRBV5-8
cdr3_length: 13
j_call: TRBJ1-2

cdr3_nt: TGTGCCAGCAGCTTAGAGGCTAGCGGGGGCTTTCGGGCCCAGTACTTC
cdr3_aa: CASSLEASGGFRAQYF
clone_size: many
d_call: TRBD2
v_call: TRBV7-2
cdr3_length: 16
j_call: TRBJ2-5

cdr3_nt: TGCAGTGCTCGTCTACAGCGGGGGGACGGGGAGACCCAGTACTTC
cdr3_aa: CSARLQRGDGETQYF
clone_size: many
d_call: TRBD2
v_call: TRBV20-1
cdr3_length: 15
j_call: TRBJ2-5

cdr3_nt: TGTGCCAGCAGCCGCCTGGGAGACTGCGAGCAGTACTTC
cdr3_aa: CASSRLGDCEQYF
clone_size: .
d_call: .
v_call: TRBV3-1
cdr3_length: 13
j_call: TRBJ2-7

cdr3_nt: TGTGCCAGCGGCAAGGGCAGGAGCTCCTACGAGCAGTACTTC
cdr3_aa: CASGKGRSSYEQYF
clone_size: .
d_call: .
v_call: TRBV7-6
cdr3_length: 14
j_call: TRBJ2-7

cdr3_nt: TGCAGTGCGCAGAGTAATGAGCAGTTCTTC
cdr3_aa: CSAQSNEQFF
clone_size: .
d_call: .
v_call: TRBV20-1
cdr3_length: 10
j_call: TRBJ2-1